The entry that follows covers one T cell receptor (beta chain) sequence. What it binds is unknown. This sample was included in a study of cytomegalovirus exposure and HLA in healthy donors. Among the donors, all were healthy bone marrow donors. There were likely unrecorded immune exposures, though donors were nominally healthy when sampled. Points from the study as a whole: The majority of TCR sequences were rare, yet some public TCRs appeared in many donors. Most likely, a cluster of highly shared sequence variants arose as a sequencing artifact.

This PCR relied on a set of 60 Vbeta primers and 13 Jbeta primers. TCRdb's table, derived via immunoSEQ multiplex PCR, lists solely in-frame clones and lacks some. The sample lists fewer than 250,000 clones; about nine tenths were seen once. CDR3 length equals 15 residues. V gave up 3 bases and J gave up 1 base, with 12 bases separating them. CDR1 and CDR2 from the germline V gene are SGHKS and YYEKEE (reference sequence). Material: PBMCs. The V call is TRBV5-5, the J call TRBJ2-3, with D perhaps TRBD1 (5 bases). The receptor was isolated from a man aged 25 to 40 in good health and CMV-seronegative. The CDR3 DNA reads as TGTGCCAGCAGCTCGTCGCCAGGGCGCACAGATACGCAGTATTTT. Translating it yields CASSSSPGRTDTQYF.